This T cell receptor beta chain was retrieved from a study of cytomegalovirus exposure and HLA in healthy donors. Worth noting for this clone: Its antigen is unknown.

Study-wide results and limits: Later analysis associated a missense DCLRE1C variant with TCR beta V- and J-gene trimming. A later analysis linked 16,951 TCR beta sequences to HLA alleles at 0.05 false discovery rate.

PCR was performed using 60 Vbeta and 13 Jbeta primers. TCRdb's copy holds only in-frame clones and misses some; the assay was immunoSEQ multiplex PCR. The sample lists about 150,000 clones; over 80% were seen once. The material sequenced was PBMCs. This sequence was found in a male donor in good health and CMV-seropositive.

The CDR3 reads CASSSGLAESNEQFF. For the CDR3, the DNA is TGTGCCAGCAGTTCGGGACTAGCGGAATCTAATGAGCAGTTCTTC. V gene TRBV27 combines with J gene TRBJ2-1; 11 bases map to TRBD2. Germline V gene lookup returns CDR1 MNHEY and CDR2 SMNVEV (reference sequence). J was trimmed by 7 bases and V by 4 bases; bases with no gene match: 6. This CDR3 has 15 residues.